This T cell receptor beta chain was recovered during a study of early T cells in non-severe SARS-CoV-2 infection. This clonotype occurred many times. V was clipped by 0 bases and J by 0 bases, with 2 bases between them. The CDR3 contains 13 residues. CDR1 is SGHVS and CDR2 is FNYEAQ in the germline V gene. TCRdb analysed the 5' RACE reads with MiXCR anew, one entry per CDR3 protein. Here the sample spans some 60,000 distinct CDR3 sequences, 10% being singletons. This rearrangement joins TRBV7-6 to TRBJ2-5; D gene ambiguous. The TCR sequence derives from an adult who was a healthcare worker with PCR-confirmed SARS-CoV-2 infection or an uninfected control (not recorded which). Sequencing was performed on whole blood. In DNA, the CDR3 is TGTGCCAGCAGCTTAGCGAACCAAGAGACCCAGTACTTC. This sequence encodes CASSLANQETQYF.